Each of the 8 T cell receptor beta chains below was sequenced from the same sample in a study of blood T cell repertoires in COVID-19. Clones were read by immunoSEQ multiplex PCR, and TCRdb kept only the in-frame ones, dropping some. This sample has 150,000 to 200,000 clones, with roughly 90% found just once. The sequencing sample was made of peripheral blood. The receptors stem from a man aged 60 to 69 with acute or convalescent COVID-19.

This sequence joins TRBV6-5 and TRBJ1-2, with TRBD1 matching 12 bases. This CDR3 has 15 amino acids. The V and J ends lost 10 bases and 4 bases, in that order; junction bases with no gene match: 10. Germline V gene data show CDR1 as MNHEY and CDR2 as SVGAGI. As DNA, the CDR3 is TGTGCCACGTCCCGGGACAGGGGGCAGATCTATGGCTACACCTTC. Its translation: CATSRDRGQIYGYTF.

V gene TRBV18 combines with J gene TRBJ2-5, with TRBD2 as a possible D gene (6 bases). With 6 bases removed from V and 5 bases from J, the gap between germline ends came to 19 bases. CDR1 and CDR2 from the germline V gene are KGHSH and LQKENI. The CDR3 length is 15 residues. The CDR3 sequence is CASSWFRGAAETQYF. The CDR3 DNA follows: TGTGCCAGCTCTTGGTTCCGCGGGGCGGCGGAGACCCAGTACTTC.

The rearrangement links TRBV4-3 to TRBJ2-3; 7 bases map to TRBD2. Germline lookup yields CDR1 LGHNA and CDR2 YSLEER. The CDR3 totals 15 residues. V gave up 1 base and J gave up 6 bases; unmatched junction bases: 7. The CDR3 here is CASSQASRGRDTQYF. The CDR3 DNA reads as TGCGCCAGCAGCCAAGCGTCGCGGGGGAGGGATACGCAGTATTTT.

The rearrangement uses TRBV5-4 and TRBJ2-3; the match to TRBD2 covers 12 bases. This CDR3 has 14 amino acids. The V and J ends lost 4 bases and 6 bases, in that order; junction bases with no gene match: 3. Germline V gene data show CDR1 as SGHNT and CDR2 as YYREEE (reference sequence). DNA for the CDR3: TGTGCCAGCAGCAGGACTAGCGGGGACGATACGCAGTATTTT. This gives the protein CASSRTSGDDTQYF.

V gene TRBV19 combines with J gene TRBJ1-1, with TRBD1 identical over 7 bases. Germline V gene data show CDR1 as LNHDA and CDR2 as SQIVND (reference sequence). V lost 4 bases to trimming and J lost 4 bases; unmatched junction nucleotides: 6. There are 14 residues in the CDR3. The chain's CDR3 is CASSTDRVGTEAFF. CDR3 DNA sequence: TGTGCCAGTAGTACCGACAGGGTGGGCACTGAAGCTTTCTTT. Full variable domain (rest looked up from reference TRBV19 and TRBJ1-1): DGGITQSPKYLFRKEGQNVTLSCEQNLNHDAMYWYRQDPGQGLRLIYYSQIVNDFQKGDIAEGYSVSREKKESFPLTVTSAQKNPTAFYLCASSTDRVGTEAFFGQGTRLTVV.

The CDR3 coding sequence is TGTGCCAGTAGTATGGGTACAGGGCCACTCTACGAGCAGTACTTC. Translation gives CASSMGTGPLYEQYF. V is TRBV19 and J is TRBJ2-7, with D possibly TRBD1 on 6 matching bases. The CDR3 loop spans 15 amino acids. Trimming stripped 3 bases from V and 3 bases from J, with 15 bases between. The germline CDR1 and CDR2 sequences are LNHDA and SQIVND (reference sequence).

This chain connects TRBV7-8 to TRBJ2-1, with 13 nucleotides matching TRBD2. V shed 7 bases and J 8 bases; nucleotides not matched to a gene: 8. CDR1 and CDR2 (germline): SGHVS, FQNEAQ. This CDR3 region has 15 residues. The DNA of the CDR3 is TGTGCCAGCACCATACTAGCGGGGGGGCCCGATGAGCAGTTCTTC. This encodes CASTILAGGPDEQFF.

V is TRBV2 and J is TRBJ1-4; a possible D gene is TRBD1 (6 bases). The CDR3 consists of 16 residues. The germline CDR1 and CDR2 sequences are SNHLY and FYNNEI. Trimming removed 4 bases at V and 8 bases at J, with 20 bases between. The CDR3 region has the DNA TGTGCCAGCAGTGTTCGACAGGCGCGTCAGGGGGAAAAACTGTTTTTT. This codes for CASSVRQARQGEKLFF.